What follows describes a single T cell receptor beta chain. Its antigen is unknown. This sample was included in a study of cytomegalovirus exposure and HLA in healthy donors. Study results and caveats: The study designated 150 to 200 TCR beta chains cytomegalovirus-associated.

Profiled with immunoSEQ multiplex PCR; TCRdb holds only in-frame clones, not every one. The sample has around 140,000 clones, roughly 86% seen once. The CDR3 is made up of 14 amino acids. The germline CDR1 and CDR2 sequences are MNHEY and SVGAGI. V was clipped by 5 bases and J by 6 bases; unmatched bases: 4. The clonotype was recovered from a man aged 18 to 30 in good health and CMV-seropositive. This sequence joins TRBV6-5 and TRBJ1-4; 9 bases agree with TRBD1. Sequencing was carried out using PBMCs. The CDR3 DNA is TGTGCCAGCAGTGAAGGGACAGGGTATGAAAAACTGTTTTTT. Translation gives CASSEGTGYEKLFF.